Listed below are T cell receptor beta chains from one sample, sequenced in a study of tumor and adjacent non-tumor tissue in lung cancer. Via MiXCR, TCRdb re-called the multiplex PCR reads, giving one row per CDR3 protein. This sample has 68,000 or so distinct CDR3 sequences; roughly 60% occur once, and the top ten carry 20%. The sample consisted of lung tumor tissue. These TCRs come from a man aged 45-60 years with non-small cell lung cancer. The conserved cysteine and the conserved F or W are not part of the CDR3 here. D genes are given only for firm matches.

TRBJ1-1 | TRBV5-6 | - | ASSPGTVGTEAF
TRBJ1-5 | TRBV11-2 | - | ANSQAGGRGGNQPQQ
TRBJ2-7 | TRBV20-1 | - | SASRTESSYEQY
TRBJ2-7 | TRBV11-1 | - | ANGLEGQSYEQY
TRBJ2-7 | TRBV24-1 | - | ATSGLGEQY
TRBJ1-1 | TRBV7-8 | - | ASSSIADTEAF
TRBJ1-5 | TRBV18 | - | ASSPEGTANQPQH
TRBJ1-1 | TRBV7-9 | - | ACMKGPGYTEAS
TRBJ2-3 | TRBV11-2 | - | ASSLGGLSSAYTQY
TRBJ2-1 | TRBV12-3/TRBV12-4 | TRBD2 | ASTLGLYNEQF
TRBJ2-5 | TRBV6-5 | TRBD2 | ASRESAGGKDTQS
TRBJ2-7 | TRBV10-3 | TRBD1 | AFSKGQGNTYEQY
TRBJ2-7 | TRBV4-1 | TRBD2 | ASSHPAGGNETYEQY
TRBJ2-7 | TRBV2 | TRBD2 | ASSQGLAGFSRQY
TRBJ2-2 | TRBV5-4 | - | ASSSQWTGELF
TRBJ2-2 | TRBV5-4 | - | ASRRSGARDTGELF
TRBJ2-2 | TRBV20-1 | - | SARAPTNTGELF
TRBJ1-6 | TRBV29-1 | TRBD1 | SVERPKDRGENSPLH
TRBJ2-6 | TRBV20-1 | TRBD1 | SAIRGQPHSGANVLT
TRBJ2-7 | TRBV24-1 | - | ATSDTGPTPHEQY
TRBJ2-3 | TRBV20-1 | - | SAPDSSTDTQY
TRBJ2-7 | TRBV4-2 | TRBD2 | ASSQEPSGFSYEQY
TRBJ2-3 | TRBV24-1 | - | ATSGLGGRAGTQY
TRBJ2-1 | TRBV21-1 | - | ASVSGTYNEQF
TRBJ2-1 | TRBV6-6 | TRBD1 | ASSKPGQDYNEQF
TRBJ2-7 | TRBV5-1 | - | ASSLAVGSYEQY
TRBJ2-1 | TRBV4-1 | TRBD1 | ASSSGQGAVFNEQF
TRBJ2-7 | TRBV15 | TRBD2 | ATSPPGGQTYEQY
TRBJ2-3 | TRBV29-1 | TRBD2 | RVIGGATDTQY
TRBJ2-1 | TRBV12-3/TRBV12-4 | TRBD2 | ASGHSGGVF
TRBJ2-7 | TRBV18 | TRBD1 | ASTRDRGSYEQY
TRBJ1-4 | TRBV7-9 | - | ASSLALATNERLF
TRBJ2-1 | TRBV12-3/TRBV12-4 | TRBD1 | ASRSDRGRHNEQF
TRBJ2-1 | TRBV30 | TRBD2 | AWSAVSGGARNEQF
- | TRBV11-3 | - | ASSPGTSAFADTQH
TRBJ2-7 | TRBV10-3 | TRBD2 | AISVSSGRAGSYEQY
TRBJ1-1 | TRBV2 | - | ASSASGRDTEAF
TRBJ2-1 | TRBV7-8 | - | ASSLQDRSNEQF
TRBJ2-1 | TRBV24-1 | - | ATRKSGSYNEQF
TRBJ2-1 | TRBV11-3 | - | TSRPESSYNGQF
TRBJ2-7 | TRBV10-1 | TRBD1 | ASSRTGYEQY
TRBJ2-3 | TRBV4-1 | TRBD2 | TSSKIGPPWPGLAGGKGTDAQY
TRBJ2-3 | TRBV5-4 | - | VSSPTGRPLTDTQY
TRBJ1-4 | TRBV2 | - | ASNLGTNEKLF
TRBJ2-1 | TRBV6-5 | - | VSSYSVTSGINEQF
TRBJ2-3 | TRBV7-9 | TRBD2 | ASSLGSRVLAVTDTQY
TRBJ2-2 | TRBV12-3/TRBV12-4 | - | ASRTSGITTGELF
TRBJ1-6 | TRBV29-1 | - | SVALQGRNSPLH
TRBJ2-1 | TRBV12-3/TRBV12-4 | TRBD2 | ASSFLAGGGNEQF
TRBJ1-1 | TRBV5-1 | - | ASSPWSQGTGAF
TRBJ2-7 | TRBV24-1 | TRBD1 | ATSGTGTYEQY
TRBJ2-5 | TRBV4-1 | - | ASSQVTRGGETQY
TRBJ2-2 | TRBV11-2 | TRBD1 | ASSPPTGANTVELL
TRBJ2-5 | TRBV18 | - | ASSPLRLGQGLGTQY
TRBJ2-3 | TRBV4-1 | - | ASSQGARRTDTQY
TRBJ2-5 | TRBV10-2 | - | AGSELDGRGTQY
TRBJ1-4 | TRBV7-3 | - | ASSLHPGDNEKLF
TRBJ2-5 | TRBV6-5 | TRBD2 | ASSLAGGGETRY